The T cell receptor beta chain under discussion was sequenced for a study of spatial heterogeneity in lung cancer. Study summary: Consistent detection of more beta-chain than alpha-chain sequences was observed. Raw reads showed each unique TCR and UMI combination turning up more than ten times on average.

Time point here: sample taken at primary tumor resection. The input material, whole RNA from tumor, nontumor lung or frozen PBMC, was sequenced unsorted. The donors, approximately 66 patients with untreated early-stage non-small cell lung cancer, provided the samples. In germline, CDR1 is MDHEN, CDR2 SYDVKM. Between the trimmed V and J ends, which lost 1 base and 6 bases, there was a span of 6 bases. The length of the CDR3 is 13 residues. Every TCR cDNA molecule bore its own unique molecular identifier. TCRdb used MiXCR to reprocess the 5' RACE reads, holding one entry per CDR3 protein. The repertoire has some 11,000 distinct CDR3 sequences, 6.2% of them found once; the top ten carry around a tenth.

The V call is TRBV28, the J call TRBJ1-4; D gene unclear. This material consisted of normal lung tissue next to the tumor, taken at surgery. This TCR came from a male donor with early-stage non-small cell lung cancer. Written as DNA, the CDR3 is TGTGCCAGCAGTTTATCCTCCCATGAAAAACTGTTTTTT. It is translated as CASSLSSHEKLFF. Drawing the rest from reference TRBV28 and TRBJ1-4, the complete variable domain is DVKVTQSSRYLVKRTGEKVFLECVQDMDHENMFWYRQDPGLGLRLIYFSYDVKMKEKGDIPEGYSVSREKKERFSLILESASTNQTSMYLCASSLSSHEKLFFGSGTQLSVL.